The subject of this entry is one TCR beta chain. Source study methods: Amplification of reference gene primers was used by the study to estimate nucleated cell counts. TCRdb keeps only in-frame clones here, not all; method: immunoSEQ multiplex PCR. The DNA was the basis for D and trimming; V, J and clone size are from that table. This table holds some 230,000 clones, approximately 81% found once. The data originate from a study of blood T cell repertoires in COVID-19. Study-level information: Some COVID-19 samples were acute and others convalescent; all came from the United States, Italy and Spain. PBMCs, B-cell-depleted T cells, or T cells were the source of the cDNA or gDNA that made up the material.

Germline assignment: CDR1 SNHLY and CDR2 FYNNEI. The germline V and J ends were trimmed by 7 bases and 1 base, with 13 bases remaining between them. The CDR3 has 14 amino acids. The sequence derives from a man aged 50-59 years who had recovered from COVID-19. The sample taken for sequencing was peripheral blood. This sequence joins TRBV2 and TRBJ2-5, with D possibly being TRBD2 (5 bases). The CDR3 DNA is TGTGCCAGCACCAGACTACTACCCCAAGAGACCCAGTACTTC. Its translation is CASTRLLPQETQYF.